One sample yielded the 21 T cell receptor beta chains listed below, sequenced in a study of T cell clonality in common variable immunodeficiency. Profiled with immunoSEQ multiplex PCR; TCRdb holds only in-frame clones, not every one. There are 35,000 to 45,000 clones in the sample, none observed a single time. What was sequenced was peripheral blood mononuclear cells. The receptor set was obtained from a person aged 18-70 years in good health.

This clone was picked up many times. The CDR3 end falls 3 residues outside the read, so it is completed with the germline J gene. The chain has TRBV20-1 and TRBJ1-1, with TRBD1 matching over 8 bases. V gave up 1 base and J gave up 5 bases; unmatched junction bases: 9. The CDR3 covers 15 residues. Germline CDR1 is DFQATT and CDR2 is SNEGSKA (reference sequence). Incomplete CDR3 DNA: TGCAGTGCTAGAGTTACTGGGACAGGTAGGACTGAA. Encoded protein: CSARVTGTGRTE. The whole CDR3 protein is CSARVTGTGRTEAFF.

This clone was observed many times. Sequencing ends 3 residues short of the CDR3 end; the germline J gene provides the rest. V is TRBV11-2 and J is TRBJ1-2, with TRBD1 as a possible D gene (5 bases). This CDR3 is 12 amino acids long. Looked up from germline, CDR1 is SGHAT and CDR2 is FQNNGV. The CDR3 protein is CASSLARAGYTF. CDR3 DNA, as far as it was read: TGTGCCAGCAGCTTAGCCAGGGCCGGC.

The table lists this clone with many counts. The CDR3 end is not reached by the read, which stops 3 residues before it; the germline J gene fills it in. V gene TRBV5-1 combines with J gene TRBJ2-3, with D uncertain. This CDR3 comprises 17 residues. CDR1 is SGHRS and CDR2 is YFSETQ in the germline V gene. V gave up 0 bases and J gave up 6 bases, with 20 bases separating them. CDR3 bases read: TGCGCCAGCAGCTTGGAGCCAGTCCCTCTAGTCATGGATACG. Amino acids: CASSLEPVPLVMDT. The entire CDR3 is CASSLEPVPLVMDTQYF.

This clone was seen a few times. An end of the junction does not agree with germline; a read error may underlie this. The read finishes 3 residues shy of the CDR3 end, and the germline J gene is used to complete it. This same CDR3 is encoded by further DNA sequences in the sample. The chain links TRBV18 to TRBJ1-3, with D hard to call. Germline V gene sequence: CDR1 KGHSH, CDR2 LQKENI. The CDR3 spans 14 residues. Incomplete CDR3 DNA: TGTGCCAGCTCGACCGCGGTGGCTGGAAACACA. This gives the protein CASSTAVAGNT. The entire CDR3 protein is CASSTAVAGNTIYF.

This clone showed up many times. The read is 3 residues too short to cover the CDR3 end, so that end is filled in from the germline J gene. The chain carries TRBV30 and TRBJ1-4, with TRBD1 matching 9 bases. Germline trimming cut 4 bases from V and 8 bases from J; bases unmatched to any gene: 8. The V gene's germline CDR1 is GTSNPN and CDR2 SVGIG (reference sequence). The CDR3 has 14 residues. The DNA read from the CDR3 is TGTGCCTGGACAACCGGGACAGGGAACGAAAAA. It is translated as CAWTTGTGNEK. The full CDR3 protein is CAWTTGTGNEKLFF.

This clone has a count of ten or more. The read finishes 3 residues shy of the CDR3 end, and the germline J gene is used to complete it. This sequence joins TRBV6-1 and TRBJ2-4; 11 bases are shared with TRBD2. The germline CDR1 and CDR2 sequences are MNHNS and SASEGT. CDR3 length: 16 residues. V was clipped by 4 bases and J by 6 bases; unmatched bases: 8. CDR3 residues: CASSGNSGGAGNIQYF. The sequenced CDR3 bases are TGTGCCAGCAGTGGAAATAGCGGGGGGGCCGGAAACATT.

This clone has ten or more counts. Coverage ceases 3 residues before the CDR3 finishes, and the germline J gene fills in the end. The rearrangement links TRBV5-1 to TRBJ2-3, with 8 bases fitting TRBD1. Germline V gene lookup returns CDR1 SGHRS and CDR2 YFSETQ. Trimming cost V 4 bases and J 3 bases; bases outside gene matches: 10. CDR3 length: 16 residues. CDR3 bases read: TGCGCCAGCAGCCCAGGGACAGGCTTCGGGACAGATACG. Its translation is CASSPGTGFGTDT. The complete CDR3 protein is CASSPGTGFGTDTQYF.

This clone was observed a handful of times. The CDR3 end lies 3 residues beyond the end of the read and is filled in from the germline J gene. The V call is TRBV7-6, the J call TRBJ1-1; D is unresolved. Germline lookup yields CDR1 SGHVS and CDR2 FNYEAQ. Trimming removed 5 bases from V and 1 base from J, with 17 bases in between. The CDR3 runs 16 residues. CDR3 region: CASSPYPPGRNTEAFF. CDR3 DNA (partial): TGTGCCAGCAGCCCCTACCCCCCGGGGAGGAACACTGAA.

This clone was detected ten times or more. The read finishes 3 residues shy of the CDR3 end, and the germline J gene is used to complete it. The chain joins TRBV29-1 to TRBJ1-2; D not certain. V gave up 8 bases and J gave up 4 bases, with 11 bases separating them. Germline loops: CDR1 SQVTM, CDR2 ANQGSEA. CDR3 length: 11 amino acids. The CDR3 loop reads CSIPPPYGYTF. Partial CDR3 DNA: TGCAGCATCCCTCCCCCCTATGGC. Full variable domain (remainder filled in from reference TRBV29-1 and TRBJ1-2): SAVISQKPSRDICQRGTSLTIQCQVDSQVTMMFWYRQQPGQSLTLIATANQGSEATYESGFVIDKFPISRPNLTFSTLTVSNMSPEDSSIYLCSIPPPYGYTFGSGTRLTVV.

This clone was counted ten times or more. From the germline J gene comes the end of the CDR3, since the read stops 3 residues before it. The V call is TRBV7-2, the J call TRBJ2-1; 7 bases are shared with TRBD1. Germline CDR1 SGHTA, CDR2 FQGNSA. The J segment lost 7 bases and the V segment lost 4 bases, leaving 4 bases of the junction unmatched. This CDR3 spans 13 amino acids. Partial CDR3 DNA: TGTGCCAGCAGCTCGGGACAGCCTAATGAG. Protein: CASSSGQPNE. The complete CDR3 protein is CASSSGQPNEQFF.

This clone was observed many times. The sequence runs out 3 residues before the end of the CDR3; the remainder is reconstructed from the germline J gene. V usage is TRBV6-1 and J usage is TRBJ2-5; D remains unclear. The CDR3 runs to 14 residues. V was trimmed by 2 bases and J by 5 bases, leaving 12 bases between them. Germline loops: CDR1 MNHNS, CDR2 SASEGT. The CDR3 loop reads CASSENPARETQYF. The covered CDR3 bases are TGTGCCAGCAGTGAAAACCCCGCACGGGAGACC.

This clone was detected ten times or more. Read coverage stops 3 residues before the CDR3 terminus; the germline J gene supplies the remainder. V gene TRBV7-2 combines with J gene TRBJ2-5; 7 bases fit TRBD1. This CDR3 has 14 residues. The V gene's germline CDR1 is SGHTA and CDR2 FQGNSA. V lost 4 bases and J lost 4; bases outside the gene matches: 6. CDR3 bases read: TGTGCCAGCAGCTCAAACAGGGGTCGAGAGACC. This translates into CASSSNRGRET. From start to end, the CDR3 is CASSSNRGRETQYF.

This clone occurred many times. The sequenced part of the CDR3 DNA is TGTGCCTTAGGGGGCGGCGGCTCACCC. It translates to CALGGGGSP. The whole CDR3 sequence is CALGGGGSPLHF. The rearrangement joins TRBV30 to TRBJ1-6; 7 bases align to TRBD1. Read sequence stops 3 residues before the CDR3 end, and the germline J gene provides the missing end. J gave up 10 bases and V 7 bases, and 7 bases lay outside the gene matches. The CDR3 extends over 12 amino acids. Germline CDR1 GTSNPN, CDR2 SVGIG (reference sequence).

This clone was recorded a few times. With the read ending 3 residues before the CDR3 end, the germline J gene is used to fill in that end. The chain is built from TRBV7-2 and TRBJ1-2; D not certain. There are 14 residues in the CDR3. CDR1 and CDR2 (germline): SGHTA, FQGNSA. The CDR3 is CASSLVAGTDDYTF. The covered CDR3 bases are TGTGCCAGCAGCTTGGTAGCGGGTACGGATGAC.

Ten or more counts support this clone. The read is 3 residues too short to cover the CDR3 end, so that end is filled in from the germline J gene. V gene TRBV29-1 combines with J gene TRBJ2-7; D is perhaps TRBD2 (7 bases). There are 16 residues in the CDR3. Trimming shortened V by 0 bases and J by 2 bases, and 17 bases separated the two germline ends. The germline V gene encodes CDR1 SQVTM and CDR2 ANQGSEA. The sequenced part of the CDR3 DNA is TGCAGCGTTGAAGATTCCCCTGGGGGGGACACCTACGAG. Translation gives CSVEDSPGGDTYE. The whole CDR3 sequence is CSVEDSPGGDTYEQYF.

Within the sample, this clone is medium-sized. The read gets to within 3 residues of the CDR3 end, and the germline J gene fills in the rest. The gene calls are TRBV5-1 and TRBJ1-4, with a tentative D call TRBD1 (5 bases). This CDR3 is built from 16 residues. CDR1 is SGHRS, CDR2 YFSETQ, per germline. V lost 1 base to trimming and J lost 3 bases, with 13 bases between them. The CDR3 bases that were read are TGCGCCAGCAGCTTGAATGGAGGGGCTTCTAATGAAAAA. It yields the protein CASSLNGGASNEK. The full-length CDR3 reads as CASSLNGGASNEKLFF.

This clone was recorded at least ten times. Read sequence stops 3 residues before the CDR3 end, and the germline J gene provides the missing end. V and J are TRBV10-3 and TRBJ1-1, with D unresolved. The CDR3 is 15 residues long. Germline V CDR1 and CDR2: ENHRY, SYGVKD. V was pared by 6 bases and J by 6 bases, with 20 bases between. The CDR3: CAISEMVPGLSEAFF. CDR3 DNA (partial): TGTGCCATCAGCGAGATGGTTCCGGGGTTGTCTGAA.

This clone has at least ten counts. The missing CDR3 end, 3 residues past where the read stops, is filled in from the germline J gene. The chain has TRBV19 and TRBJ1-2; D may be TRBD1 (6 bases). The CDR3 extends over 16 amino acids. Germline lookup yields CDR1 LNHDA and CDR2 SQIVND (reference sequence). The covered CDR3 bases are TGTGCCAGTAGTATCCCCATACAAACAGGGACACGCGGC. Residues: CASSIPIQTGTRG. The full CDR3 protein is CASSIPIQTGTRGYTF. The full variable domain, completed using reference TRBV19 and TRBJ1-2, is DGGITQSPKYLFRKEGQNVTLSCEQNLNHDAMYWYRQDPGQGLRLIYYSQIVNDFQKGDIAEGYSVSREKKESFPLTVTSAQKNPTAFYLCASSIPIQTGTRGYTFGSGTRLTVV.

Comment on this clone: The sequence runs out 3 residues before the end of the CDR3; the remainder is reconstructed from the germline J gene. V gene TRBV5-1 combines with J gene TRBJ2-3; D not certain. The CDR3 spans 17 residues. V lost 2 bases to trimming and J lost 6 bases, with 22 bases between them. Germline CDR1 is SGHRS and CDR2 is YFSETQ. CDR3 bases read: TGCGCCAGCAGCTTAATTAGCTTCAGATCGGCCCTGGATACG. The encoded protein is CASSLISFRSALDT. The CDR3 in its entirety is CASSLISFRSALDTQYF.

This clone has at least ten counts. The observed sequence ends 3 residues before the CDR3 terminus, with the missing tail filled in from the germline J gene. The chain uses TRBV18 and TRBJ2-7, with 7 bases lining up with TRBD1. With 4 bases clipped from V and 0 bases from J, the junction kept 12 bases outside the gene matches. The CDR3 runs to 17 residues. CDR1 is KGHSH, CDR2 LQKENI, per germline. The CDR3 reads CASSLSGDSQVSYEQYF. Partial CDR3 DNA: TGTGCCAGCTCACTATCCGGGGACAGCCAAGTCTCCTACGAG.

This clone was counted ten times or more. From the germline J gene comes the end of the CDR3, since the read stops 3 residues before it. V usage is TRBV7-2 and J usage is TRBJ2-7, with D possibly matching TRBD1 (7 bases). The V and J ends lost 5 bases and 3 bases respectively, with 17 bases between them. This CDR3 has 15 amino acids. The germline V gene has CDR1 SGHTA and CDR2 FQGNSA. Partial CDR3 DNA: TGTGCCAGCAGCCGCGCGGGACAGAAAAACTACGAG. Protein: CASSRAGQKNYE. The whole CDR3 is CASSRAGQKNYEQYF.